A selection of T cell receptor beta chains follows, all from one sample in a study of cytomegalovirus exposure and HLA in healthy donors. The assay was immunoSEQ multiplex PCR, and TCRdb's table has in-frame clones only and misses some. The profile shows approximately 59,000 clones, 60% to 80% of them singletons. Sequenced input: PBMCs. The receptors come from a man between 25 and 39 years old in good health and CMV-seronegative. The CDR3 runs from the conserved cysteine through the conserved F or W. D genes are given only for firm matches.

V gene	J gene	D gene	CDR3 protein	CDR3 DNA
TRBV7-2	TRBJ2-7	NA	CASSPDVGRYEQYF	TGTGCCAGCAGCCCCGATGTGGGGCGGTACGAGCAGTACTTC
TRBV4-1	TRBJ2-3	NA	CASSQEARATDTQYF	TGCGCCAGCAGCCAAGAGGCCAGGGCCACAGATACGCAGTATTTT
TRBV7-7	TRBJ2-5	TRBD2	CASSLRIAGADGETQYF	TGTGCCAGCAGTCTCCGGATAGCGGGGGCCGACGGGGAGACCCAGTACTTC
TRBV6-5	TRBJ2-3	TRBD1	CASRRGQGAWDTQYF	TGTGCCAGTCGGCGAGGACAGGGGGCTTGGGATACGCAGTATTTT
TRBV5-1	TRBJ1-2	NA	CASSLGTGYYGYTF	TGCGCCAGCAGCTTGGGTACAGGCTACTATGGCTACACCTTC
TRBV7-7	TRBJ2-2	NA	CASSKDRNTGELFF	TGTGCCAGCAGCAAGGACAGAAACACCGGGGAGCTGTTTTTT
TRBV21-1	TRBJ2-5	NA	CARYPMTGALETQYF	TGTGCCAGATATCCTATGACAGGGGCTTTGGAGACCCAGTACTTC
TRBV7-6	TRBJ2-1	NA	CASSPTRNEQFF	TGTGCCAGCAGCCCCACGAGGAATGAGCAGTTCTTC
TRBV2	TRBJ2-1	TRBD1	CASNSGTGINEQFF	TGTGCCAGCAATAGTGGGACAGGGATCAATGAGCAGTTCTTC
TRBV12-5	TRBJ2-5	TRBD2	CASGLILAGHETQYF	TGTGCTAGTGGTTTGATCCTAGCGGGGCATGAGACCCAGTACTTC
TRBV4-1	TRBJ2-1	TRBD2	CASSRTSGGASEQFF	TGCGCCAGCAGCCGAACTAGCGGGGGGGCGTCTGAGCAGTTCTTC
TRBV27	TRBJ2-5	TRBD2	CASSLFGGEETQYF	TGTGCCAGCAGTTTATTCGGGGGGGAGGAGACCCAGTACTTC
TRBV9	TRBJ2-1	NA	CASSVEEGYNEQFF	TGTGCCAGCAGCGTAGAGGAGGGATACAATGAGCAGTTCTTC
TRBV7-8	TRBJ1-1	TRBD1	CASSPRTGRTEAFF	TGTGCCAGCAGCCCGCGGACAGGGCGCACTGAAGCTTTCTTT
TRBV9	TRBJ1-2	TRBD1	CASSPGQGAYGYTF	TGTGCCAGCAGCCCTGGACAGGGGGCTTATGGCTACACCTTC
TRBV11-1	TRBJ1-1	TRBD1	CASSLGQGEWTEAFF	TGTGCCAGCAGCTTAGGACAGGGGGAATGGACTGAAGCTTTCTTT